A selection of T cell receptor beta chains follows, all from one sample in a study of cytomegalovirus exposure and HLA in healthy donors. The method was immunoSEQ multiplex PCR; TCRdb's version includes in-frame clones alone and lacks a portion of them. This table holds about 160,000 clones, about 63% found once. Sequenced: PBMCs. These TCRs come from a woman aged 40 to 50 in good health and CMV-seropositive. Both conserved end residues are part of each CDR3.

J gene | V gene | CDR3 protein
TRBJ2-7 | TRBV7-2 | CASSLAGLAPYEQYF
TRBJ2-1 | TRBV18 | CASSPTTSGPLTYNEQFF
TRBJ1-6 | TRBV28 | CASSLTGQANSPLHF
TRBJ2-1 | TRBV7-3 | CASSLNHGLNEQFF
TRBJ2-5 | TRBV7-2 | CASRDTSGRDETQYF
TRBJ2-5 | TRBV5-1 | CASSLRQGGQETQYF
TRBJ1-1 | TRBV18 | CASSPVFTEAFF
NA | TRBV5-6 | CASSLTADLDYEQYF
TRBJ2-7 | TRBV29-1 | CSAHGPPGEQYF
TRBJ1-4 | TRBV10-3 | CAISEQATTNEKLFF
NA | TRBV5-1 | CASSSTGSGFGPYEQYF
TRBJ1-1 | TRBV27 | CASRLGQANTEAFF
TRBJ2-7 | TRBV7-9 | CASSPPGHLYEQYF
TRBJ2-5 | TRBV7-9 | CASSPRWLAGAETQYF
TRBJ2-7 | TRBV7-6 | CASSLLGQDAYEQYF
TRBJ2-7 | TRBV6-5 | CASLGGGPSYEQYF
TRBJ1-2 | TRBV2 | CASSMGRGYTF
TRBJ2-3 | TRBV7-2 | CASSPLTSGGGDTQYF
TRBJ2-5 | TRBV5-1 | CASSISGAQEETQYF
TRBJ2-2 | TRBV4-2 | CASSQSETSGGAIGELFF
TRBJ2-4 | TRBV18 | CASSPAENIQYF
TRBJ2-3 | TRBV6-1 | CASSEGLLVTDTQYF
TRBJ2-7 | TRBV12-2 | CASRLTLIMLVLGTYEQYF
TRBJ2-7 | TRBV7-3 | CASSLSSSIGGAYEQYF